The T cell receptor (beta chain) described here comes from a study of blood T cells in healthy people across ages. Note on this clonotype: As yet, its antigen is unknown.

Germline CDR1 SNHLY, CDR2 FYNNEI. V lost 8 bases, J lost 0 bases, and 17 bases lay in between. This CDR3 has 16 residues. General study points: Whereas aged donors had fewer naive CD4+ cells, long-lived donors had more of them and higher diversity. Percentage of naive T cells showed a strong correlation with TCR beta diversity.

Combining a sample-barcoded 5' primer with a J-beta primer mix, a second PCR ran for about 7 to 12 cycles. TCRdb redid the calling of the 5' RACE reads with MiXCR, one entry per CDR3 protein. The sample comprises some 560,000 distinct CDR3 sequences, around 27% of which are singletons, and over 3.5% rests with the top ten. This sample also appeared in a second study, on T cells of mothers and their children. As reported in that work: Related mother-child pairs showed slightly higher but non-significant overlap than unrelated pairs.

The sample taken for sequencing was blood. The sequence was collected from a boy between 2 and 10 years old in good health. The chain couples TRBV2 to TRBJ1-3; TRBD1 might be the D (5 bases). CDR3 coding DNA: TGTGCCAGCGGCGGGGCAGGGAGCGCCTCTGGAAACACCATATATTTT. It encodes CASGGAGSASGNTIYF.